Reported below is one TCR beta chain. Its cognate antigen is unknown. This entry is derived from a study of blood T cells in healthy people across ages. Study observations and caveats: More naive CD4+ cells and higher diversity were found in long-lived than in aged donors.

A J-beta primer mix and a sample-barcoded 5' primer were used in a second PCR of about 7 to 12 cycles. Each cDNA molecule received a tag from a template-switch adaptor that had 12 random nucleotides. Sequencing recovered at least 3 million CDR3-containing paired-end reads from each sample. TCRdb reanalysed the 5' RACE reads using MiXCR and keeps one entry per CDR3 protein. The data hold hundreds of thousands of distinct CDR3 sequences, with approximately 59% observed a single time. CDR3 length: 16 amino acids. V was shortened by 5 bases and J by 2 bases, with 16 bases between the two germline ends. CDR1 is MDHEN, CDR2 SYDVKM, per germline. Total RNA, at least 5 micrograms per sample, was extracted from PBMCs.

The receptor was isolated from a man aged 60 to 69 in good health. The genes are TRBV28 and TRBJ2-4; D possibly corresponds to TRBD1 (6 bases). The specimen sequenced was blood. CDR3 loop: CASSPPPTGTKNIQYF. For the CDR3, the DNA is TGTGCCAGCAGTCCCCCCCCGACAGGAACCAAAAACATTCAGTACTTC.